This TCR beta chain stems from a study of a mutant IDH1 vaccine in newly diagnosed glioma. Whole-study context: Among treated patients, roughly 60% were male and roughly 38% female, and mean age was about 40 years. Week 35 brought visit V12, which was followed by visit V13 at week 47. Receipt of radiotherapy, temozolomide, or both preceded the study, and most received both.

This clone was seen a few times. Its antigen is unidentified. V lost 0 bases, J lost 7 bases, and 10 bases lay in between. This CDR3 contains 13 residues. Looked up from germline, CDR1 is SGHRS and CDR2 is YFSETQ. The time point is: week 35, safety follow-up. Doses of 300 ug of mutant IDH1 20-mer peptide were given with topical imiquimod. The study enrolled donors with new WHO grade 3 or 4 IDH1-mutant, ATRX-lost astrocytomas. Some clones are missing from TCRdb's copy, which holds only in-frame ones; the method was immunoSEQ multiplex PCR. This sample yields roughly 50,000 clones, of which 80% to 90% are seen a single time; around 4.1% belongs to the top ten.

Sequenced here: PBMCs, sampled from a glioma patient whose treatment included an IDH1 peptide vaccine. This receptor was identified in a young woman with glioma. V gene TRBV5-1 combines with J gene TRBJ1-1; D possibly corresponds to TRBD1 (5 bases). Here the CDR3 reads CASSLEGSGEAFF. CDR3 DNA: TGCGCCAGCAGCTTGGAGGGGAGCGGTGAAGCTTTCTTT.